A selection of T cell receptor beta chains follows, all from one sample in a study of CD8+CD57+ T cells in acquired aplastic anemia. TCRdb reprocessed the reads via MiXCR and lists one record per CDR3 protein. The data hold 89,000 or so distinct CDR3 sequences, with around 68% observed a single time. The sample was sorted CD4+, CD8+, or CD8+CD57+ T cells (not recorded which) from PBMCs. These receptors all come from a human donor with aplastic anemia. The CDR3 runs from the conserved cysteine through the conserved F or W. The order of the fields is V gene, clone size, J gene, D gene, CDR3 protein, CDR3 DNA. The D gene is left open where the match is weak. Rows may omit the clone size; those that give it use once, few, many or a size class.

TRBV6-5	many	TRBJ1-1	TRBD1	CASSYEPGQGLTEAFF	TGTGCCAGCAGTTACGAACCGGGACAGGGGTTGACTGAAGCTTTCTTT
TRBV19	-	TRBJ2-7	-	CASSIDTRSYEQYF	TGTGCCAGTAGTATTGACACTCGCTCCTACGAGCAGTACTTC
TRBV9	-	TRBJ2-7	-	CASSVRVGLDEQYF	TGTGCCAGCAGCGTAAGGGTAGGGCTAGACGAGCAGTACTTC
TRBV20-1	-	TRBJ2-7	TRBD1	CSADRVSSYERYF	TGCAGTGCTGACAGGGTGAGCTCCTACGAGCGGTACTTC
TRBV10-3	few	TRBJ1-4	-	CAISESYEGKLFF	TGTGCCATCAGTGAGTCGTATGAAGGGAAACTGTTTTTT
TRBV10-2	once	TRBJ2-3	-	CASSGTLTDTQYF	TGCGCCAGCAGTGGGACCCTCACAGATACGCAGTATTTT
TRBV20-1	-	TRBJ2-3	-	CSAGPRDTQYF	TGCAGTGCTGGCCCAAGAGATACGCAGTATTTT
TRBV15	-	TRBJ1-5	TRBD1	CATSRDRGAQPQHF	TGTGCCACCAGCAGGGACAGGGGTGCTCAGCCCCAGCATTTT
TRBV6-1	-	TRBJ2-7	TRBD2	CASSEGTSGSYEQYF	TGTGCCAGCAGTGAAGGGACTAGCGGGAGTTACGAGCAGTACTTC
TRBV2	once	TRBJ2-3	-	CASRVVYGDTQYF	TGTGCCAGCAGAGTAGTTTATGGGGATACGCAGTATTTT
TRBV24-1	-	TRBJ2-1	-	CATSDGTIYNEQFF	TGTGCCACCAGTGATGGGACAATCTACAATGAGCAGTTCTTC
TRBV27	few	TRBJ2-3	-	CASSQGSTDTQYF	TGTGCCAGCAGTCAGGGTAGCACAGATACGCAGTATTTT
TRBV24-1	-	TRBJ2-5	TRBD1	CATSDFTDRGRETQYF	TGTGCCACCAGTGATTTCACGGACAGGGGGCGCGAGACCCAGTACTTC
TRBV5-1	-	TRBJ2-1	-	CASSLGQGNNEQFF	TGCGCCAGCAGCTTGGGGCAGGGGAACAATGAGCAGTTCTTC
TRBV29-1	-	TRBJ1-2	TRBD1	CSVVQGAYGYTF	TGCAGCGTTGTGCAGGGGGCCTATGGCTACACCTTC
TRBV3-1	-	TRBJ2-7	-	CASSQDVGDEYF	TGTGCCAGCAGCCAAGACGTCGGGGATGAGTACTTC
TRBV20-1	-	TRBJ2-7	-	CSAREESSYEQYF	TGCAGTGCTAGAGAGGAGTCCTCCTACGAGCAGTACTTC
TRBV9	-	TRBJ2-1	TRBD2	CASSAEGGGSSTYNEQFF	TGTGCCAGCAGCGCCGAAGGAGGCGGGAGTTCAACGTACAATGAGCAGTTCTTC
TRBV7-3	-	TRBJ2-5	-	CASSLGPRETQYF	TGTGCCAGCAGCTTGGGCCCACGGGAGACCCAGTACTTC
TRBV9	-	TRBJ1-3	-	CASSPRDTSGNTIYF	TGTGCCAGCAGCCCCAGGGACACCTCTGGAAACACCATATATTTT
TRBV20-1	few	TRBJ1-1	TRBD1	CSARDTGETEAFF	TGCAGTGCTAGGGATACAGGGGAAACTGAAGCTTTCTTT
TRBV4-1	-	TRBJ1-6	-	CASSQETGEFSPLHF	TGCGCCAGCAGCCAAGAGACAGGCGAATTTTCACCCCTCCACTTT
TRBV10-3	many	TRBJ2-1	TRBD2	CAISEPGLPVRGYNEQFF	TGTGCCATCAGTGAACCGGGACTACCCGTGCGAGGCTACAATGAGCAGTTCTTC
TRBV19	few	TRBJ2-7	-	CASSPVPRNEQYF	TGTGCCAGTAGCCCCGTGCCACGCAACGAGCAGTACTTC
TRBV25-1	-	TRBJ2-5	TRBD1	CASGNRGRGLQETQYF	TGTGCCAGCGGTAATCGGGGCAGGGGGCTCCAAGAGACCCAGTACTTC
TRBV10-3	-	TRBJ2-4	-	CAISTGDKNIQYF	TGTGCCATCAGTACCGGGGACAAAAACATTCAGTACTTC
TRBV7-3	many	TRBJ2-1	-	CASSEIWGYEQFF	TGTGCCAGCAGCGAAATATGGGGGTATGAGCAGTTCTTC
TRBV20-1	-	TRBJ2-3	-	CSAPLVESTDTQYF	TGCAGTGCTCCCCTAGTAGAAAGCACAGATACGCAGTATTTT
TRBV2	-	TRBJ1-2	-	CASSLSRDMIYGYTF	TGTGCCAGCAGCTTATCCCGGGACATGATCTATGGCTACACCTTC
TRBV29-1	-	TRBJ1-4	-	CSVITATERGEKLFF	TGCAGCGTTATCACTGCGACGGAAAGAGGAGAAAAACTGTTTTTT
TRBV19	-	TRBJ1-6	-	CASSGGGGSPLHF	TGTGCCAGTAGCGGTGGCGGTGGCTCACCCCTCCACTTT
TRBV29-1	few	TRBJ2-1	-	CSVGFLSSLGDEQFF	TGCAGCGTTGGTTTTCTCTCCTCCTTAGGCGATGAGCAGTTCTTC
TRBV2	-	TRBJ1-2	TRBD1	CASSPNRGNGYTF	TGTGCCAGCAGCCCCAACAGGGGTAATGGCTACACCTTC
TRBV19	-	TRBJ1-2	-	CASSMYTGASNYGYTF	TGTGCCAGTAGTATGTATACGGGGGCATCGAACTATGGCTACACCTTC
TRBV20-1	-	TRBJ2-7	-	CSARVRPDYEQYF	TGCAGTGCTAGAGTGAGGCCTGACTACGAGCAGTACTTC
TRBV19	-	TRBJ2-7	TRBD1	CASSTDRATYEQYF	TGTGCCAGTAGTACGGACAGGGCCACCTACGAGCAGTACTTC
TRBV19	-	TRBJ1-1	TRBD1	CASSVGQGARNTEAFF	TGTGCCAGTAGTGTGGGACAGGGGGCTAGGAACACTGAAGCTTTCTTT
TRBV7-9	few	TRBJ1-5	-	CASSLAGDQPQHF	TGTGCCAGCAGCTTAGCCGGGGATCAGCCCCAGCATTTT
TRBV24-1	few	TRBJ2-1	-	CATSDNYRDQFF	TGTGCCACCAGTGACAATTACAGGGATCAGTTCTTC
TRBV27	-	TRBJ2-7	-	CASSLSGRSYEQYF	TGTGCCAGCAGTTTATCGGGCCGATCCTACGAGCAGTACTTC
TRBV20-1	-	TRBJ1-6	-	CSARQWGASSYNSPLHF	TGCAGTGCTCGCCAATGGGGCGCAAGCTCCTATAATTCACCCCTCCACTTT
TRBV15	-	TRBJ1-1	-	CATQLVKNSPNTEAFF	TGTGCCACTCAATTAGTAAAAAACAGCCCTAACACTGAAGCTTTCTTT